This TCR beta chain was sequenced during a study of early T cells in non-severe SARS-CoV-2 infection. Study background: Unsorted whole-blood RNA was sequenced in bulk, leaving chains unpaired.

The length of the CDR3 is 13 residues. The ends were cut back, 6 bases at V and 3 bases at J, with 12 bases in the middle. Looked up from germline, CDR1 is SNHLY and CDR2 is FYNNEI. General observations from the study: Using VDJdb, the matching emphasized anti-spike CD8 responses while missing private and CD4 specificities.

Separate cDNA molecules each had unique molecular identifiers attached to them. MiXCR was run by TCRdb on the 5' RACE reads, yielding one entry per CDR3 protein. The sample has some 66,000 distinct CDR3 sequences, about 13% seen once. As to this clonotype: Its antigen is unidentified.

The TCR was taken from an adult who was a healthcare worker with PCR-confirmed SARS-CoV-2 infection or an uninfected control (not recorded which). The sequenced material came from whole blood. The V call is TRBV2, the J call TRBJ2-7, with a possible D match to TRBD1 (6 bases). This CDR3 reads CASSRDTLYEQYF. The CDR3, as DNA: TGTGCCAGCAGCCGGGACACTCTCTACGAGCAGTACTTC.